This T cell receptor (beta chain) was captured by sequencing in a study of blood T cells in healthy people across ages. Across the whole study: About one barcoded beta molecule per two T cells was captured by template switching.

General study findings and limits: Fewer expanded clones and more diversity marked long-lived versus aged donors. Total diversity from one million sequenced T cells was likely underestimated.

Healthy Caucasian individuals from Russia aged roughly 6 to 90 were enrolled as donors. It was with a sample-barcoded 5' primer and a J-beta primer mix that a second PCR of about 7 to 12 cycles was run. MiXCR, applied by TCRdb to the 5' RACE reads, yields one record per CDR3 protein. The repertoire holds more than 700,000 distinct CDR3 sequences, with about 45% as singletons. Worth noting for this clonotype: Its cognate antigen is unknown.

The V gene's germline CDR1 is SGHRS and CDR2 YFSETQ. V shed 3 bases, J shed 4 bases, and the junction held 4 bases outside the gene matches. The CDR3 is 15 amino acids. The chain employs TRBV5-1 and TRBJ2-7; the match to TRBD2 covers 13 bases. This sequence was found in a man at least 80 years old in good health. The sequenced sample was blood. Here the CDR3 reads CASSSRTSGSYEQYF. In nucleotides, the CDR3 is TGCGCCAGCAGCTCAAGGACTAGCGGGAGTTACGAGCAGTACTTC.